Shown below are 19 T cell receptor beta chains from a single sample sequenced in a study of T cell changes during pregnancy in multiple sclerosis. The protocol was immunoSEQ multiplex PCR, while the TCRdb copy is restricted to in-frame clones and leaves out a portion. The sample consists of 55,000 to 65,000 clones, nearly 95% of them appearing once. The starting material was CD8+ T cells from peripheral blood mononuclear cells, obtained in the third trimester of pregnancy. All receptors come from a female donor with multiple sclerosis, enrolled in a pregnancy study.

This clone was recorded once. This chain links TRBV5-1 with TRBJ2-2; 11 nucleotides match TRBD2. There are 17 residues in the CDR3. CDR1 and CDR2 (germline): SGHRS, YFSETQ. With V trimmed by 4 bases and J by 5 bases, 10 bases remained unmatched. The CDR3: CASSLAPGLAVTGELFF. In nucleotides, the CDR3 is TGCGCCAGCAGCCTAGCCCCGGGACTAGCGGTGACCGGGGAGCTGTTTTTT.

This clone was detected only once. The chain recombines TRBV30 with TRBJ2-5; the D is unclear. Germline V gene sequence: CDR1 GTSNPN, CDR2 SVGIG (reference sequence). CDR3 size: 13 residues. V shed 0 bases and J shed 5 bases, with 10 bases lying between them. CDR3 in DNA: TGTGCCTGGAGTGTAGAAATTGCGGAGACCCAGTACTTC. This gives the protein CAWSVEIAETQYF.

This rearrangement joins TRBV19 to TRBJ2-7; 7 bases agree with TRBD1. Germline values: CDR1 LNHDA, CDR2 SQIVND (reference sequence). This CDR3 region has 14 residues. The junction had 6 bases not matched to a gene; V was cut back by 5 bases and J by 2 bases. CDR3: CASSLGQGAYEQYF. CDR3 DNA: TGTGCCAGTAGTCTGGGGCAGGGGGCCTACGAGCAGTACTTC.

V usage is TRBV27 and J usage is TRBJ2-1; D is ambiguous. This CDR3 comprises 14 residues. V was cut by 5 bases and J by 8 bases, with 16 bases left in between. CDR1 and CDR2 from the germline V gene are MNHEY and SMNVEV (reference sequence). The CDR3 here is CASSILTGDDEQFF. The CDR3 DNA sequence: TGTGCCAGCAGTATACTGACGGGTGACGATGAGCAGTTCTTC.

V and J are TRBV19 and TRBJ1-5, with no clear D. Germline loops: CDR1 LNHDA, CDR2 SQIVND (reference sequence). The length of the CDR3 is 14 residues. The V gene lost 5 bases and the J gene lost 7 bases, with 15 bases spanning the gap. CDR3 region: CASSLFGVGQPQHF. As DNA, the CDR3 is TGTGCCAGTAGTTTATTCGGGGTTGGGCAGCCCCAGCATTTT.

The chain combines TRBV19 with TRBJ2-7; 10 nucleotides align to TRBD1. This CDR3 has 15 amino acids. The junction had 7 bases not matched to a gene; V was cut back by 5 bases and J by 3 bases. Germline CDR1 is LNHDA and CDR2 is SQIVND (reference sequence). The CDR3 protein is CASSVGTGAIYEQYF. Here the CDR3 DNA reads TGTGCCAGTAGTGTCGGGACAGGGGCAATCTACGAGCAGTACTTC.

CDR3 in DNA: TGTGCCAGCAGCTTGACGACTAGCGAGACCTACGAGCAGTACTTC. Translating gives CASSLTTSETYEQYF. The chain links TRBV7-2 to TRBJ2-7; 8 bases align to TRBD2. With V trimmed by 3 bases and J by 2 bases, 6 bases remained unmatched. The CDR3 extends over 15 amino acids. Germline CDR1 SGHTA, CDR2 FQGNSA.

This clone was picked up a small number of times. This rearrangement joins TRBV29-1 to TRBJ1-1; D remains unclear. The CDR3 has 12 residues. Germline loops: CDR1 SQVTM, CDR2 ANQGSEA. The V gene lost 3 bases and the J gene lost 3 bases, with 8 bases spanning the gap. CDR3 nucleotide sequence: TGCAGCGTTGACTTGAGAGACACTGAAGCTTTCTTT. Its protein product is CSVDLRDTEAFF.

The chain carries TRBV6-4 and TRBJ2-1, with D perhaps matching TRBD2 (6 bases). Germline assignment: CDR1 MRHNA and CDR2 SNTAGT. V lost 4 bases and J 6 bases, leaving 10 bases between the germline ends. The CDR3 has 13 amino acids. This CDR3 is CASSATSFNEQFF. CDR3 coding DNA: TGTGCCAGCAGTGCCACTAGCTTCAATGAGCAGTTCTTC.

This chain uses TRBV5-1 with TRBJ2-7, with TRBD2 matching over 10 bases. The CDR3 spans 14 residues. Germline V gene data show CDR1 as SGHRS and CDR2 as YFSETQ. Trimming took 4 bases from V and 2 from J; bases not matched to a gene: 3. CDR3 DNA: TGCGCCAGCAGCATCGGGACTAGCGCCTACGAGCAGTACTTC. As protein: CASSIGTSAYEQYF.

The V and J genes are TRBV5-1 and TRBJ2-2, with a tentative D call TRBD1 (5 bases). There are 14 residues in the CDR3. Germline V lookup: CDR1 SGHRS, CDR2 YFSETQ. V lost 0 bases and J lost 5, with 8 bases in between. CDR3 nucleotide sequence: TGCGCCAGCAGCTTGGCCCCAGGGACCGGGGAGCTGTTTTTT. It codes for CASSLAPGTGELFF.

This clone appeared once. The rearrangement links TRBV9 to TRBJ2-7; D possibly corresponds to TRBD1 (5 bases). The CDR3 has 16 residues. Trimming removed 0 bases at V and 2 bases at J, with 15 bases between. From germline, CDR1 is SGDLS and CDR2 YYNGEE. The CDR3, as DNA: TGTGCCAGCAGCGTAGCCCAGGCAGGGCCCCCCTACGAGCAGTACTTC. Amino acids: CASSVAQAGPPYEQYF.

In this sample, this clone turned up once. The rearrangement links TRBV5-1 to TRBJ1-1; no reliable D call. In germline, CDR1 is SGHRS, CDR2 YFSETQ. The CDR3 totals 15 residues. Trimming pared 0 bases from V and 4 bases from J, leaving 13 bases between. The CDR3: CASSLARGGSTEAFF. CDR3 in DNA: TGCGCCAGCAGCTTGGCGCGGGGAGGGTCCACTGAAGCTTTCTTT.

The CDR3 region is CASSWGQGNTEAFF. Written as DNA, the CDR3 is TGTGCCAGTAGTTGGGGACAGGGGAACACTGAAGCTTTCTTT. The rearrangement links TRBV19 to TRBJ1-1; 9 positions match TRBD1. Germline CDR1 and CDR2: LNHDA and SQIVND (reference sequence). The CDR3 covers 14 residues. Losses at the gene ends were 5 bases for V and 1 base for J; bases not matched to a gene: 2. Full variable domain (missing parts from reference TRBV19 and TRBJ1-1): DGGITQSPKYLFRKEGQNVTLSCEQNLNHDAMYWYRQDPGQGLRLIYYSQIVNDFQKGDIAEGYSVSREKKESFPLTVTSAQKNPTAFYLCASSWGQGNTEAFFGQGTRLTVV.

The V call is TRBV15, the J call TRBJ2-5; 7 bases are shared with TRBD2. Trimming took 8 bases from V and 5 from J; bases not matched to a gene: 20. Germline lookup yields CDR1 LNHNV and CDR2 YYDKDF (reference sequence). This CDR3 spans 17 amino acids. The CDR3 region is CATGPPGGGRGLETQYF. In DNA, the CDR3 is TGTGCCACCGGTCCCCCCGGAGGCGGGAGAGGGTTGGAGACCCAGTACTTC.

V gene TRBV2 combines with J gene TRBJ2-3; D unclear. Deletions cut 6 bases from V and 5 bases from J, with 3 bases between. There are 10 residues in the CDR3. The germline V gene encodes CDR1 SNHLY and CDR2 FYNNEI. The CDR3 nucleotides read TGTGCCAGCAGCGGAGATACGCAGTATTTT. The encoded protein is CASSGDTQYF.

The CDR3 region has the DNA TGTGCCAGTAGTATGGGAGGGGCCGGGCAGCCCCAGCATTTT. It yields the protein CASSMGGAGQPQHF. The chain recombines TRBV19 with TRBJ1-5; tentative D call: TRBD1 (5 bases). This CDR3 has 14 residues. With 3 bases removed from V and 7 bases from J, the gap between germline ends came to 13 bases. Per germline, CDR1 LNHDA and CDR2 SQIVND (reference sequence).

The chain combines TRBV5-1 with TRBJ2-5, with 7 positions matching TRBD1. Germline trimming cut 1 base from V and 9 bases from J; bases unmatched to any gene: 15. CDR3 length: 16 residues. Germline CDR1 is SGHRS and CDR2 is YFSETQ. CDR3: CASSLTIRDRRFAQYF. In DNA, the CDR3 is TGCGCCAGCAGCTTGACTATCCGGGACAGACGATTTGCCCAGTACTTC.

The CDR3 protein is CASSLPGFEAFF. CDR3 sequence (DNA): TGTGCCAGCAGTTTACCGGGATTTGAAGCTTTCTTT. The genes are TRBV28 and TRBJ1-1; D unresolved. The CDR3 contains 12 residues. CDR1 is MDHEN and CDR2 is SYDVKM in the germline V gene. V was trimmed by 2 bases and J by 7 bases, leaving 8 bases between them.